A single sample gave rise to the 25 T cell receptor beta chains below, sequenced in a study of cytomegalovirus exposure and HLA in healthy donors. Vbeta (60) and Jbeta (13) primers were used in the PCR. Produced via immunoSEQ multiplex PCR; TCRdb's table is partial and in-frame only. The sample yields over 85,000 clones, more than 70% seen once. Sequenced sample: PBMCs. Every receptor here comes from an older woman in good health and CMV-seropositive.

In DNA form, the CDR3 reads TGTGCCAGCAGTGAGCCGCCCTGGGAGGACGGCAATCAGCCCCAGCATTTT. It specifies CASSEPPWEDGNQPQHF. This chain joins TRBV6-4 and TRBJ1-5; no reliable D call. V was trimmed by 3 bases and J by 2 bases, leaving 17 bases between them. Germline V lookup: CDR1 MRHNA, CDR2 SNTAGT. This CDR3 is built from 17 residues.

This clone has a single count. CDR3 loop: CASSLGQGVSYEQYF. CDR3 bases: TGTGCCAGCAGTTTAGGACAGGGTGTCTCCTACGAGCAGTACTTC. The rearrangement links TRBV6-5 to TRBJ2-7; 8 bases align to TRBD1. V shed 4 bases, J shed 0 bases, and the junction held 5 bases outside the gene matches. This CDR3 is 15 amino acids long. The germline CDR1 and CDR2 sequences are MNHEY and SVGAGI.

The chain is built from TRBV6-5 and TRBJ1-2; D gene unclear. With 5 bases removed from V and 8 bases from J, the gap between germline ends came to 15 bases. Germline V gene lookup returns CDR1 MNHEY and CDR2 SVGAGI. CDR3 length: 13 amino acids. The CDR3 DNA follows: TGTGCCAGCAGTGAATCGTTACAGACGGGCTACACCTTC. It translates to CASSESLQTGYTF.

A few counts support this clone. This chain connects TRBV13 to TRBJ2-5; D is perhaps TRBD1 (5 bases). CDR1 and CDR2 from the germline V gene are PRHDT and FYEKMQ (reference sequence). This CDR3 is built from 14 residues. The V end lost 8 bases, the J end lost 11 bases, and 24 bases lay between the germline ends. Here the CDR3 reads CASAIDQGSLGQYF. The CDR3 DNA sequence: TGTGCCAGCGCTATCGACCAGGGCAGTCTTGGGCAGTACTTC. The whole variable domain, remainder taken from reference TRBV13 and TRBJ2-5, is AAGVIQSPRHLIKEKRETATLKCYPIPRHDTVYWYQQGPGQDPQFLISFYEKMQSDKGSIPDRFSAQQFSDYHSELNMSSLELGDSALYFCASAIDQGSLGQYFGPGTRLLVL.

The chain couples TRBV5-1 to TRBJ2-1; TRBD1 aligns across 7 bases. Germline assignment: CDR1 SGHRS and CDR2 YFSETQ. V gave up 4 bases and J gave up 4 bases; unmatched junction bases: 8. The length of the CDR3 is 15 residues. The CDR3 spells CASSTQGYVYNEQFF. CDR3 nucleotides: TGCGCCAGCAGCACACAGGGGTACGTGTACAATGAGCAGTTCTTC.

V gene TRBV7-6 combines with J gene TRBJ2-3; perhaps TRBD2 as D (5 bases). The V end was cut by 5 bases, the J end by 1 base, with 16 bases between. Germline values: CDR1 SGHVS, CDR2 FNYEAQ. The CDR3 has 16 residues. The CDR3 loop is CASSRGAKKGTDTQYF. In DNA form, the CDR3 reads TGTGCCAGCAGCCGGGGTGCGAAAAAAGGCACAGATACGCAGTATTTT.

This clone was detected only a few times. The CDR3: CASQASTYTDTQYF. The CDR3 DNA reads TGTGCCAGTCAAGCTTCGACATACACAGATACGCAGTATTTT. The V call is TRBV7-2, the J call TRBJ2-3; the D is unclear. The CDR3 runs to 14 residues. Germline values: CDR1 SGHTA, CDR2 FQGNSA. V was pared by 9 bases and J by 2 bases, with 15 bases between.

The chain recombines TRBV9 with TRBJ2-7; TRBD2 matches 8 bases. The CDR3 covers 15 residues. Trimming cost V 0 bases and J 4 bases; bases outside gene matches: 6. Germline CDR1 is SGDLS and CDR2 is YYNGEE. The DNA for the CDR3 is TGTGCCAGCAGCGTAGAGAGCGGGAGTACGTACGAGCAGTACTTC. This gives the protein CASSVESGSTYEQYF. Variable domain in full (rest from reference TRBV9 and TRBJ2-7): DSGVTQTPKHLITATGQRVTLRCSPRSGDLSVYWYQQSLDQGLQFLIQYYNGEERAKGNILERFSAQQFPDLHSELNLSSLELGDSALYFCASSVESGSTYEQYFGPGTRLTVT.

V is TRBV7-9 and J is TRBJ2-3; 11 bases map to TRBD2. The V segment lost 1 base and the J segment 1 base; nucleotides outside the gene matches: 4. The CDR3 has 17 residues. Germline lookup yields CDR1 SEHNR and CDR2 FQNEAQ (reference sequence). The DNA for the CDR3 is TGTGCCAGCAGCTTAGTCCCGGGACTAGCGGGCACAGATACGCAGTATTTT. It encodes CASSLVPGLAGTDTQYF.

The chain uses TRBV28 and TRBJ2-7; TRBD2 might be the D (6 bases). This CDR3 region has 14 residues. The germline V gene encodes CDR1 MDHEN and CDR2 SYDVKM. Trimming left V 7 bases short and J 1 base short, with 14 bases between. This chain's CDR3 is CASKGPGDSYEQYF. The CDR3 nucleotides are TGTGCCAGCAAGGGGCCGGGGGATTCCTACGAGCAGTACTTC. Together with reference TRBV28 and TRBJ2-7, the CDR3 gives the full variable domain: DVKVTQSSRYLVKRTGEKVFLECVQDMDHENMFWYRQDPGLGLRLIYFSYDVKMKEKGDIPEGYSVSREKKERFSLILESASTNQTSMYLCASKGPGDSYEQYFGPGTRLTVT.

Of note for this clone: In the same sample, other DNA sequences code for this CDR3. The chain is built from TRBV5-1 and TRBJ2-1, with D possibly TRBD2 on 6 matching bases. V lost 7 bases and J 8 bases, leaving 19 bases between the germline ends. CDR1 and CDR2 (germline): SGHRS, YFSETQ. CDR3 length: 14 residues. Here the CDR3 reads CASRLWDSDHEQFF. CDR3 sequence (DNA): TGCGCCAGCCGGTTGTGGGACTCCGATCATGAGCAGTTCTTC.

This clone was picked up one time. The chain has TRBV7-2 and TRBJ2-1; 7 nucleotides agree with TRBD2. CDR1 and CDR2 from the germline V gene are SGHTA and FQGNSA. CDR3 length: 18 amino acids. V lost 3 bases, J lost 4 bases, and 15 bases stayed unmatched. This CDR3 is CASSFPSGGEGRYNEQFF. CDR3 bases: TGTGCCAGCAGCTTCCCTAGCGGAGGGGAGGGTCGGTACAATGAGCAGTTCTTC.

The chain uses TRBV18 and TRBJ2-7, with TRBD2 matching over 14 bases. The CDR3 loop spans 16 amino acids. CDR1 and CDR2 (germline): KGHSH, LQKENI. After removal of 3 bases from V and 2 bases from J, the junction contained 3 bases not matched to a gene. The DNA for the CDR3 is TGTGCCAGCTCACCGGGACTAGCGGGAGCGGCCTACGAGCAGTACTTC. Its protein product is CASSPGLAGAAYEQYF.

The J gene is TRBJ1-1, the V gene TRBV5-1, with 9 bases matching TRBD1. Germline lookup yields CDR1 SGHRS and CDR2 YFSETQ. The CDR3 sequence is 14 residues long. Losses at the gene ends were 3 bases for V and 5 bases for J; bases not matched to a gene: 5. The CDR3 loop reads CASSSGTGRTEAFF. In DNA form, the CDR3 reads TGCGCCAGCAGCTCAGGGACAGGGCGGACTGAAGCTTTCTTT.

This clone was counted a few times. This chain uses TRBV6-5 with TRBJ2-7; D not resolved. The CDR3 loop spans 13 amino acids. V lost 4 bases and J lost 2, with 9 bases in between. CDR1 is MNHEY, CDR2 SVGAGI, per germline. CDR3 amino acids: CASSSSSTYEQYF. The CDR3 nucleotides are TGTGCCAGCAGTTCCTCTTCTACCTACGAGCAGTACTTC.

The CDR3, as DNA: TGCGCCAGCATTCATCACGGGGGAAGCTATGGCTACACCTTC. This codes for CASIHHGGSYGYTF. V gene TRBV10-1 combines with J gene TRBJ1-2; D is possibly TRBD1 (5 bases). V lost 7 bases and J lost 4, with 16 bases in between. In germline, CDR1 is WNHNN, CDR2 SYGVQD (reference sequence). This CDR3 has 14 residues.

The rearrangement links TRBV5-1 to TRBJ2-5, with 7 nucleotides matching TRBD1. V shed 6 bases and J 2 bases; nucleotides not matched to a gene: 10. This CDR3 region has 15 residues. Germline V gene data show CDR1 as SGHRS and CDR2 as YFSETQ. In DNA form, the CDR3 reads TGCGCCAGCACCCAAAGGACAGGTCCACAAGAGACCCAGTACTTC. It translates to CASTQRTGPQETQYF.

In its sample, this clone was seen a few times. The rearrangement links TRBV28 to TRBJ1-5; 9 bases map to TRBD1. CDR1 and CDR2 (germline): MDHEN, SYDVKM. V was clipped by 5 bases and J by 7 bases; unmatched bases: 15. This CDR3 contains 17 residues. CDR3 nucleotide sequence: TGTGCCAGCAGTCAAGGACAGGGGACATACTCGGGGCAGCCCCAGCATTTT. Amino acid sequence: CASSQGQGTYSGQPQHF.

The chain is built from TRBV10-1 and TRBJ2-7; a possible D gene is TRBD2 (5 bases). V dropped 9 bases and J dropped 2 bases, with 20 bases sitting between them. The CDR3 has 15 amino acids. Germline V gives CDR1 WNHNN, CDR2 SYGVQD (reference sequence). Written as DNA, the CDR3 is TGCGCCAGTTACCCCCCCCGACCGGGGACCTACGAGCAGTACTTC. Protein product: CASYPPRPGTYEQYF.

The chain joins TRBV5-6 to TRBJ1-4; the D is unclear. V was pared by 4 bases and J by 8 bases, with 12 bases between. The CDR3 extends over 13 amino acids. CDR1 is SGHDT and CDR2 is YYEEEE in the germline V gene. The CDR3 nucleotides read TGTGCCAGCAGCCCCAGGAACCGGGAAAAACTGTTTTTT. Amino acid sequence: CASSPRNREKLFF.

This sequence joins TRBV21-1 and TRBJ1-1; TRBD1, the D gene given by the table, was not confirmed from the DNA. TRBV21-1 is a pseudogene. The CDR3 consists of 17 residues. CDR3 in amino acids: CASSNDSGDRVNTEAFF. The CDR3 nucleotides read TGTGCCAGCAGCAACGATTCTGGGGACAGGGTGAACACTGAAGCTTTCTTT.

The chain has TRBV19 and TRBJ1-4, with D unresolved. This CDR3 is built from 11 residues. V gave up 5 bases and J gave up 5 bases, with 3 bases separating them. Germline V gene sequence: CDR1 LNHDA, CDR2 SQIVND (reference sequence). DNA of the CDR3: TGTGCCAGTAGTCCAAATGAAAAACTGTTTTTT. Residues: CASSPNEKLFF.

V gene TRBV28 combines with J gene TRBJ2-6; TRBD2 is a possible D gene (6 bases). The CDR3 has 20 residues. Trimming removed 6 bases at V and 1 base at J, with 25 bases between. Germline assignment: CDR1 MDHEN and CDR2 SYDVKM. The CDR3 region has the DNA TGTGCCAGCAGCCATGGGACCTGGCGCCGGGGAGGATCTGGGGCCAACGTCCTGACTTTC. This codes for CASSHGTWRRGGSGANVLTF.

The chain links TRBV19 to TRBJ1-1, with 9 bases fitting TRBD1. Germline CDR1 and CDR2: LNHDA and SQIVND (reference sequence). V was clipped by 6 bases and J by 1 base; unmatched bases: 6. The CDR3 length is 15 residues. The CDR3 region has the DNA TGTGCCAGTAGGCGACTGGGACAGGGGAACACTGAAGCTTTCTTT. This encodes CASRRLGQGNTEAFF.

This chain uses TRBV5-1 with TRBJ1-1, with D maybe TRBD1 (6 bases). CDR3 size: 14 residues. Trimming removed 2 bases at V and 3 bases at J, with 11 bases between. Germline loops: CDR1 SGHRS, CDR2 YFSETQ. The DNA of the CDR3 is TGCGCCAGCAGCTTTAGGCAGGGGTACACTGAAGCTTTCTTT. This gives the protein CASSFRQGYTEAFF. Full variable domain (missing parts from reference TRBV5-1 and TRBJ1-1): KAGVTQTPRYLIKTRGQQVTLSCSPISGHRSVSWYQQTPGQGLQFLFEYFSETQRNKGNFPGRFSGRQFSNSRSEMNVSTLELGDSALYLCASSFRQGYTEAFFGQGTRLTVV.